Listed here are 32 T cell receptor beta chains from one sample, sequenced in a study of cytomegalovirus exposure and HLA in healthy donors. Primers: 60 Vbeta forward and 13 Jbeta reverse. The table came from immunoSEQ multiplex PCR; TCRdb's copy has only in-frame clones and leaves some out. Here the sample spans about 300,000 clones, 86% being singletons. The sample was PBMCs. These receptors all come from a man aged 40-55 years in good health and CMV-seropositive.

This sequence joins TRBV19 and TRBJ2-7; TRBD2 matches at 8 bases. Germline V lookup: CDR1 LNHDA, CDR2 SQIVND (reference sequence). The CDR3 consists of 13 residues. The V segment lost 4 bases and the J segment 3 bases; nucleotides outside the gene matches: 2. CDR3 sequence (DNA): TGTGCCAGTAGTACGGGGGGGGGCTACGAGCAGTACTTC. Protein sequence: CASSTGGGYEQYF.

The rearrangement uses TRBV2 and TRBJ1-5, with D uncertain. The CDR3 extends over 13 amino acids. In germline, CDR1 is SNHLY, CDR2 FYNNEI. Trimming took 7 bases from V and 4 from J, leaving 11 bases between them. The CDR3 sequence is CASKFEGNQPQHF. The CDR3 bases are TGTGCCAGCAAGTTCGAGGGAAATCAGCCCCAGCATTTT.

CDR3 nucleotides: TGTGCCACCAGCAGGACTACAGCTCCGGACACTGAAGCTTTCTTT. Amino acids: CATSRTTAPDTEAFF. The chain has TRBV15 and TRBJ1-1; D gene uncertain. The CDR3 is 15 amino acids. From germline, CDR1 is LNHNV and CDR2 YYDKDF (reference sequence). V was cut by 3 bases and J by 3 bases, with 14 bases left in between. Filled out from reference TRBV15 and TRBJ1-1, the complete variable domain reads DAMVIQNPRYQVTQFGKPVTLSCSQTLNHNVMYWYQQKSSQAPKLLFHYYDKDFNNEADTPDNFQSRRPNTSFCFLDIRSPGLGDTAMYLCATSRTTAPDTEAFFGQGTRLTVV.

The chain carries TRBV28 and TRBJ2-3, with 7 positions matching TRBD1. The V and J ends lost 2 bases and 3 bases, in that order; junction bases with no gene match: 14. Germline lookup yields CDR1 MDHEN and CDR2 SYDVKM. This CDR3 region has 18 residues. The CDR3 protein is CASSLPLRGRTGTDTQYF. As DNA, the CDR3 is TGTGCCAGCAGTTTACCCCTGAGGGGGCGCACTGGAACAGATACGCAGTATTTT.

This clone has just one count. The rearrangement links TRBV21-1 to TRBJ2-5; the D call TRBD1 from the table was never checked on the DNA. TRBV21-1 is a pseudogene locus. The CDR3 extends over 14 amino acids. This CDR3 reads CASSNEAGDETQYF. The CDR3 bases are TGTGCCAGCAGCAACGAGGCAGGGGATGAGACCCAGTACTTC.

CDR3 in DNA: TGTGCCAGCAGCCAAGACGTAGCGCCCTCCTACGAGCAGTACTTC. Translated: CASSQDVAPSYEQYF. This rearrangement joins TRBV4-2 to TRBJ2-7; weak D call: TRBD2 (5 bases). Germline CDR1 and CDR2: LGHNA and YNFKEQ. The CDR3 totals 15 residues. Trimming removed 0 bases at V and 0 bases at J, with 9 bases between.

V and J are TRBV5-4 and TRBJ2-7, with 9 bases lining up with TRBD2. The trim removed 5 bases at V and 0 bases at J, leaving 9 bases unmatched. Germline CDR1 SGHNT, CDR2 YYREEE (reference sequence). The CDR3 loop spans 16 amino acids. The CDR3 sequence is CASRKNLAGYSYEQYF. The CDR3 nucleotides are TGTGCCAGCAGGAAAAATCTAGCGGGATACTCCTACGAGCAGTACTTC.

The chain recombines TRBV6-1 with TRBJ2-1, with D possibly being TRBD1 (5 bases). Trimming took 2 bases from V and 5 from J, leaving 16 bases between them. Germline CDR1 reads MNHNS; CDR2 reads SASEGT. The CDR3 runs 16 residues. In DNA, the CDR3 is TGTGCCAGCAGTGAACCATCAGGGCCAACTCACAATGAGCAGTTCTTC. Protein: CASSEPSGPTHNEQFF.

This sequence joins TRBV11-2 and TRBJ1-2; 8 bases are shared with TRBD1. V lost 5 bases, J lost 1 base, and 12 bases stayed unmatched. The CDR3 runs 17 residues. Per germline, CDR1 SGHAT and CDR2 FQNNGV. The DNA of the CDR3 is TGTGCCAGCAGCACCCGACAGGGGACAGGATTTAACTATGGCTACACCTTC. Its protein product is CASSTRQGTGFNYGYTF.

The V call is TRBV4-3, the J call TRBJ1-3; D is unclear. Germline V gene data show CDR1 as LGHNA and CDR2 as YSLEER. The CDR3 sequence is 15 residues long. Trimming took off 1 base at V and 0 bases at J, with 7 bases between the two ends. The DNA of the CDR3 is TGCGCCAGCAGCCAAGTTGCTAGCTCTGGAAACACCATATATTTT. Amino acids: CASSQVASSGNTIYF.

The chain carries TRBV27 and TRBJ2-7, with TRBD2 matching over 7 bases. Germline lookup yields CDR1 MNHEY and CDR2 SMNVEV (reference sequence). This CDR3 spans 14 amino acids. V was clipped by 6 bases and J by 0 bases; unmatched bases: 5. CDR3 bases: TGTGCCAGCAGGCGAGCGGGGCTCTCCTACGAGCAGTACTTC. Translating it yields CASRRAGLSYEQYF.

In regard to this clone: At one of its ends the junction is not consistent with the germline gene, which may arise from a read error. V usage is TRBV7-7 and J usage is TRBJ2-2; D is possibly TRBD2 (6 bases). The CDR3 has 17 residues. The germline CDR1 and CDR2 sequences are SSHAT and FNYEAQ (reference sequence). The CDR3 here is CASSLAELPRNTGELFF. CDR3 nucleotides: TGTGCTAGCAGCTTAGCGGAACTACCCCGAAACACCGGGGAGCTGTTTTTT.

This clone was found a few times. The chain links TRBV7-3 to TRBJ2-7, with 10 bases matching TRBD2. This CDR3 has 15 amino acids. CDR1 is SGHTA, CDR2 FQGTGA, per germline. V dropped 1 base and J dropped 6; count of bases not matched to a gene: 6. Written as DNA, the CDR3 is TGTGCCAGCAGCTTAAGCTCTAGCGGGAGTAGCGAGCAGTACTTC. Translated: CASSLSSSGSSEQYF.

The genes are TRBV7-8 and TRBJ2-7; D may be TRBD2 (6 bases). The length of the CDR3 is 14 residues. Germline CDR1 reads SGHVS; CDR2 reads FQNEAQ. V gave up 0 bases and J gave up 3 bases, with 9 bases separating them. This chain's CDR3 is CASSLAGGNYEQYF. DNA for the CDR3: TGTGCCAGCAGCTTAGCTGGAGGGAACTACGAGCAGTACTTC.

The CDR3 protein is CASSLAGGIETQYF. For the CDR3, the DNA is TGTGCCAGCAGCTTAGCGGGGGGAATAGAGACCCAGTACTTC. J is TRBJ2-5 and V is TRBV7-9; D may be TRBD2 (6 bases). Germline CDR1 reads SEHNR; CDR2 reads FQNEAQ (reference sequence). This CDR3 is 14 amino acids long. The ends were cut back, 0 bases at V and 4 bases at J, with 9 bases in the middle.

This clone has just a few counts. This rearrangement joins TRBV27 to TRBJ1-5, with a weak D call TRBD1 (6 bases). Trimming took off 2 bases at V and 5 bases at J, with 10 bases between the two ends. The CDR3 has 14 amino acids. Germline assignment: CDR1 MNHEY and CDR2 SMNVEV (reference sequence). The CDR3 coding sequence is TGTGCCAGCAGTTTAAGGCAGGGGTATCAGCCCCAGCATTTT. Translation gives CASSLRQGYQPQHF.

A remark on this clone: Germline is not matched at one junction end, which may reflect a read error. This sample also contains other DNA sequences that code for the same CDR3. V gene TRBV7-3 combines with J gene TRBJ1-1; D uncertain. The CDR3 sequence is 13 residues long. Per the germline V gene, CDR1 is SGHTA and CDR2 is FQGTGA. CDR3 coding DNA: TGTGCCAGCAGCCTAACACGAGCTACTGAAGCTTTCTTT. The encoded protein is CASSLTRATEAFF.

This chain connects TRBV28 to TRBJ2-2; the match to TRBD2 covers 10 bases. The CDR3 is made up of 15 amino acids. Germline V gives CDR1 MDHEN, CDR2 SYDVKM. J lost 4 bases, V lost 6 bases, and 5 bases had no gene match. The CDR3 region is CASRPSGRATGELFF. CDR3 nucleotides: TGTGCCAGCAGACCAAGCGGGAGGGCCACCGGGGAGCTGTTTTTT.

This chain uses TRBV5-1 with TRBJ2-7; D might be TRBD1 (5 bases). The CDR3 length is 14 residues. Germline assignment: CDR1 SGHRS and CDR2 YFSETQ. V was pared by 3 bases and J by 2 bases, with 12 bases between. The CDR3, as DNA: TGCGCCAGCAGCTATCGACAGAACACCTACGAGCAGTACTTC. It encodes CASSYRQNTYEQYF.

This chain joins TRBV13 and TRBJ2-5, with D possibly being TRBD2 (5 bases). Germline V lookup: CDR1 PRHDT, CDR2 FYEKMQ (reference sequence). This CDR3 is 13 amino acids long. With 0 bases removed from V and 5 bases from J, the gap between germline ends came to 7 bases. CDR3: CASSLGRRETQYF. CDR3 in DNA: TGTGCCAGCAGCTTAGGCCGGAGGGAGACCCAGTACTTC.

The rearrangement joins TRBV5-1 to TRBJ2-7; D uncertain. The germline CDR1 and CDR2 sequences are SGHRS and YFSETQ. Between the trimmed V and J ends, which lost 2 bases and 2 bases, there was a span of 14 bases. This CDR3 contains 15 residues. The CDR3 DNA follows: TGCGCCAGCAGCTTCCGCCCACCTGGCCCCTACGAGCAGTACTTC. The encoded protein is CASSFRPPGPYEQYF.

CDR3 amino acids: CASSLGPIRGNTEAFF. CDR3 in DNA: TGTGCCAGCAGCTTGGGCCCGATCAGGGGTAACACTGAAGCTTTCTTT. The rearrangement joins TRBV11-2 to TRBJ1-1; perhaps TRBD1 as D (6 bases). Germline-derived CDR1 and CDR2 are SGHAT and FQNNGV. The V end lost 3 bases, the J end lost 2 bases, and 16 bases lay between the germline ends. This CDR3 has 16 residues.

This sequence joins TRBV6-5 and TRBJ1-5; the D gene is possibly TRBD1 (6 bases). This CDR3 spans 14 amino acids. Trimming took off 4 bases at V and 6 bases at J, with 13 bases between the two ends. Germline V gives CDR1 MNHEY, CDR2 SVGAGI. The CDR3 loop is CASSFKQGFQPQHF. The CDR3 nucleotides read TGTGCCAGCAGTTTCAAGCAGGGGTTTCAGCCCCAGCATTTT.

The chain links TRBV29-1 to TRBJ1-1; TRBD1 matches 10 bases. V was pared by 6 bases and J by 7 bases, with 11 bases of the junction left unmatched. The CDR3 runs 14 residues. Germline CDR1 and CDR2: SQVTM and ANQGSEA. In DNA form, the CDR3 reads TGCAGCGTGGCGACGACAGGGGGCTTGGATGAAGCTTTCTTT. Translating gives CSVATTGGLDEAFF.

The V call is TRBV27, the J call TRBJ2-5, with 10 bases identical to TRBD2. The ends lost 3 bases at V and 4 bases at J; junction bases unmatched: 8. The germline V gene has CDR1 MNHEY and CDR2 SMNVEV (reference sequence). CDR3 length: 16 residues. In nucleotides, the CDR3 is TGTGCCAGCAGTTTTGGTAGCGGGAGGTTCGGAGAGACCCAGTACTTC. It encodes CASSFGSGRFGETQYF.

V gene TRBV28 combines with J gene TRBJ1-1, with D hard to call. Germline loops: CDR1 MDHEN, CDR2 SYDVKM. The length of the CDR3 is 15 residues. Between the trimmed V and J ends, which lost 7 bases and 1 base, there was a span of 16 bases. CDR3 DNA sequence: TGTGCCAGCACCCCATCCTACGGGAAGAACACTGAAGCTTTCTTT. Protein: CASTPSYGKNTEAFF.

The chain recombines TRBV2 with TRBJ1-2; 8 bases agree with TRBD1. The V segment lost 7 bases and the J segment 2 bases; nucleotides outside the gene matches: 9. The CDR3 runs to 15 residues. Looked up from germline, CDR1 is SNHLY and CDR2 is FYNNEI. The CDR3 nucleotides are TGTGCCAGCACCCGAGGACAGGGAAGAAACTATGGCTACACCTTC. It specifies CASTRGQGRNYGYTF. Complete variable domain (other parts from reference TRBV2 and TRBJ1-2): EPEVTQTPSHQVTQMGQEVILRCVPISNHLYFYWYRQILGQKVEFLVSFYNNEISEKSEIFDDQFSVERPDGSNFTLKIRSTKLEDSAMYFCASTRGQGRNYGYTFGSGTRLTVV.

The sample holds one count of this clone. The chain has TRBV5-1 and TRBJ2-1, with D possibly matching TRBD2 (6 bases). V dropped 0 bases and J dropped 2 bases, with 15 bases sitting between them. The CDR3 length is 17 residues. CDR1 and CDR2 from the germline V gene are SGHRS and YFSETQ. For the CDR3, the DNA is TGCGCCAGCAGCTTGGACTTAGGAGGGAGTGCCTACAATGAGCAGTTCTTC. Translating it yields CASSLDLGGSAYNEQFF. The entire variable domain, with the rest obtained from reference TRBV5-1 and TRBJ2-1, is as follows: KAGVTQTPRYLIKTRGQQVTLSCSPISGHRSVSWYQQTPGQGLQFLFEYFSETQRNKGNFPGRFSGRQFSNSRSEMNVSTLELGDSALYLCASSLDLGGSAYNEQFFGPGTRLTVL.

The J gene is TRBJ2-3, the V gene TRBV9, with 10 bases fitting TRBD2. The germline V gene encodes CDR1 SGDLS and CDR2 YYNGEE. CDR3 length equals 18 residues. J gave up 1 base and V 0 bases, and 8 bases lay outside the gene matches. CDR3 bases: TGTGCCAGCAGCGTAGCTAGCGGGAGTGTTGTGGGCACAGATACGCAGTATTTT. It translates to CASSVASGSVVGTDTQYF.

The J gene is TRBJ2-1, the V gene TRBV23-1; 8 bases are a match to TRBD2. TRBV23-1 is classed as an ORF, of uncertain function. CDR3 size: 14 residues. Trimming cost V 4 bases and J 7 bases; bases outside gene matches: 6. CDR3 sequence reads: CASSPSGTRNEQFF. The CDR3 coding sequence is TGCGCCAGCAGTCCATCCGGGACTAGAAATGAGCAGTTCTTC.

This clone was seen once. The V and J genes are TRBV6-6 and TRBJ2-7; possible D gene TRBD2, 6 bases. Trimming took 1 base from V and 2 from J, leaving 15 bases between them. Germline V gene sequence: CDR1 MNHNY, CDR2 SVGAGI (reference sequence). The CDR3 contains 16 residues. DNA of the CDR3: TGTGCCAGCAGTTACTTGGGAGGCTCCTCTACCTACGAGCAGTACTTC. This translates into CASSYLGGSSTYEQYF.

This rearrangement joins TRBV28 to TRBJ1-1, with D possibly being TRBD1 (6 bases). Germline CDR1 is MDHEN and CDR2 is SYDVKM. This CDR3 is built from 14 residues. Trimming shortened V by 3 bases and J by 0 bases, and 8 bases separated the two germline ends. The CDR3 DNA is TGTGCCAGCAGTTTCGGGGGGCTGAACACTGAAGCTTTCTTT. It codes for CASSFGGLNTEAFF.